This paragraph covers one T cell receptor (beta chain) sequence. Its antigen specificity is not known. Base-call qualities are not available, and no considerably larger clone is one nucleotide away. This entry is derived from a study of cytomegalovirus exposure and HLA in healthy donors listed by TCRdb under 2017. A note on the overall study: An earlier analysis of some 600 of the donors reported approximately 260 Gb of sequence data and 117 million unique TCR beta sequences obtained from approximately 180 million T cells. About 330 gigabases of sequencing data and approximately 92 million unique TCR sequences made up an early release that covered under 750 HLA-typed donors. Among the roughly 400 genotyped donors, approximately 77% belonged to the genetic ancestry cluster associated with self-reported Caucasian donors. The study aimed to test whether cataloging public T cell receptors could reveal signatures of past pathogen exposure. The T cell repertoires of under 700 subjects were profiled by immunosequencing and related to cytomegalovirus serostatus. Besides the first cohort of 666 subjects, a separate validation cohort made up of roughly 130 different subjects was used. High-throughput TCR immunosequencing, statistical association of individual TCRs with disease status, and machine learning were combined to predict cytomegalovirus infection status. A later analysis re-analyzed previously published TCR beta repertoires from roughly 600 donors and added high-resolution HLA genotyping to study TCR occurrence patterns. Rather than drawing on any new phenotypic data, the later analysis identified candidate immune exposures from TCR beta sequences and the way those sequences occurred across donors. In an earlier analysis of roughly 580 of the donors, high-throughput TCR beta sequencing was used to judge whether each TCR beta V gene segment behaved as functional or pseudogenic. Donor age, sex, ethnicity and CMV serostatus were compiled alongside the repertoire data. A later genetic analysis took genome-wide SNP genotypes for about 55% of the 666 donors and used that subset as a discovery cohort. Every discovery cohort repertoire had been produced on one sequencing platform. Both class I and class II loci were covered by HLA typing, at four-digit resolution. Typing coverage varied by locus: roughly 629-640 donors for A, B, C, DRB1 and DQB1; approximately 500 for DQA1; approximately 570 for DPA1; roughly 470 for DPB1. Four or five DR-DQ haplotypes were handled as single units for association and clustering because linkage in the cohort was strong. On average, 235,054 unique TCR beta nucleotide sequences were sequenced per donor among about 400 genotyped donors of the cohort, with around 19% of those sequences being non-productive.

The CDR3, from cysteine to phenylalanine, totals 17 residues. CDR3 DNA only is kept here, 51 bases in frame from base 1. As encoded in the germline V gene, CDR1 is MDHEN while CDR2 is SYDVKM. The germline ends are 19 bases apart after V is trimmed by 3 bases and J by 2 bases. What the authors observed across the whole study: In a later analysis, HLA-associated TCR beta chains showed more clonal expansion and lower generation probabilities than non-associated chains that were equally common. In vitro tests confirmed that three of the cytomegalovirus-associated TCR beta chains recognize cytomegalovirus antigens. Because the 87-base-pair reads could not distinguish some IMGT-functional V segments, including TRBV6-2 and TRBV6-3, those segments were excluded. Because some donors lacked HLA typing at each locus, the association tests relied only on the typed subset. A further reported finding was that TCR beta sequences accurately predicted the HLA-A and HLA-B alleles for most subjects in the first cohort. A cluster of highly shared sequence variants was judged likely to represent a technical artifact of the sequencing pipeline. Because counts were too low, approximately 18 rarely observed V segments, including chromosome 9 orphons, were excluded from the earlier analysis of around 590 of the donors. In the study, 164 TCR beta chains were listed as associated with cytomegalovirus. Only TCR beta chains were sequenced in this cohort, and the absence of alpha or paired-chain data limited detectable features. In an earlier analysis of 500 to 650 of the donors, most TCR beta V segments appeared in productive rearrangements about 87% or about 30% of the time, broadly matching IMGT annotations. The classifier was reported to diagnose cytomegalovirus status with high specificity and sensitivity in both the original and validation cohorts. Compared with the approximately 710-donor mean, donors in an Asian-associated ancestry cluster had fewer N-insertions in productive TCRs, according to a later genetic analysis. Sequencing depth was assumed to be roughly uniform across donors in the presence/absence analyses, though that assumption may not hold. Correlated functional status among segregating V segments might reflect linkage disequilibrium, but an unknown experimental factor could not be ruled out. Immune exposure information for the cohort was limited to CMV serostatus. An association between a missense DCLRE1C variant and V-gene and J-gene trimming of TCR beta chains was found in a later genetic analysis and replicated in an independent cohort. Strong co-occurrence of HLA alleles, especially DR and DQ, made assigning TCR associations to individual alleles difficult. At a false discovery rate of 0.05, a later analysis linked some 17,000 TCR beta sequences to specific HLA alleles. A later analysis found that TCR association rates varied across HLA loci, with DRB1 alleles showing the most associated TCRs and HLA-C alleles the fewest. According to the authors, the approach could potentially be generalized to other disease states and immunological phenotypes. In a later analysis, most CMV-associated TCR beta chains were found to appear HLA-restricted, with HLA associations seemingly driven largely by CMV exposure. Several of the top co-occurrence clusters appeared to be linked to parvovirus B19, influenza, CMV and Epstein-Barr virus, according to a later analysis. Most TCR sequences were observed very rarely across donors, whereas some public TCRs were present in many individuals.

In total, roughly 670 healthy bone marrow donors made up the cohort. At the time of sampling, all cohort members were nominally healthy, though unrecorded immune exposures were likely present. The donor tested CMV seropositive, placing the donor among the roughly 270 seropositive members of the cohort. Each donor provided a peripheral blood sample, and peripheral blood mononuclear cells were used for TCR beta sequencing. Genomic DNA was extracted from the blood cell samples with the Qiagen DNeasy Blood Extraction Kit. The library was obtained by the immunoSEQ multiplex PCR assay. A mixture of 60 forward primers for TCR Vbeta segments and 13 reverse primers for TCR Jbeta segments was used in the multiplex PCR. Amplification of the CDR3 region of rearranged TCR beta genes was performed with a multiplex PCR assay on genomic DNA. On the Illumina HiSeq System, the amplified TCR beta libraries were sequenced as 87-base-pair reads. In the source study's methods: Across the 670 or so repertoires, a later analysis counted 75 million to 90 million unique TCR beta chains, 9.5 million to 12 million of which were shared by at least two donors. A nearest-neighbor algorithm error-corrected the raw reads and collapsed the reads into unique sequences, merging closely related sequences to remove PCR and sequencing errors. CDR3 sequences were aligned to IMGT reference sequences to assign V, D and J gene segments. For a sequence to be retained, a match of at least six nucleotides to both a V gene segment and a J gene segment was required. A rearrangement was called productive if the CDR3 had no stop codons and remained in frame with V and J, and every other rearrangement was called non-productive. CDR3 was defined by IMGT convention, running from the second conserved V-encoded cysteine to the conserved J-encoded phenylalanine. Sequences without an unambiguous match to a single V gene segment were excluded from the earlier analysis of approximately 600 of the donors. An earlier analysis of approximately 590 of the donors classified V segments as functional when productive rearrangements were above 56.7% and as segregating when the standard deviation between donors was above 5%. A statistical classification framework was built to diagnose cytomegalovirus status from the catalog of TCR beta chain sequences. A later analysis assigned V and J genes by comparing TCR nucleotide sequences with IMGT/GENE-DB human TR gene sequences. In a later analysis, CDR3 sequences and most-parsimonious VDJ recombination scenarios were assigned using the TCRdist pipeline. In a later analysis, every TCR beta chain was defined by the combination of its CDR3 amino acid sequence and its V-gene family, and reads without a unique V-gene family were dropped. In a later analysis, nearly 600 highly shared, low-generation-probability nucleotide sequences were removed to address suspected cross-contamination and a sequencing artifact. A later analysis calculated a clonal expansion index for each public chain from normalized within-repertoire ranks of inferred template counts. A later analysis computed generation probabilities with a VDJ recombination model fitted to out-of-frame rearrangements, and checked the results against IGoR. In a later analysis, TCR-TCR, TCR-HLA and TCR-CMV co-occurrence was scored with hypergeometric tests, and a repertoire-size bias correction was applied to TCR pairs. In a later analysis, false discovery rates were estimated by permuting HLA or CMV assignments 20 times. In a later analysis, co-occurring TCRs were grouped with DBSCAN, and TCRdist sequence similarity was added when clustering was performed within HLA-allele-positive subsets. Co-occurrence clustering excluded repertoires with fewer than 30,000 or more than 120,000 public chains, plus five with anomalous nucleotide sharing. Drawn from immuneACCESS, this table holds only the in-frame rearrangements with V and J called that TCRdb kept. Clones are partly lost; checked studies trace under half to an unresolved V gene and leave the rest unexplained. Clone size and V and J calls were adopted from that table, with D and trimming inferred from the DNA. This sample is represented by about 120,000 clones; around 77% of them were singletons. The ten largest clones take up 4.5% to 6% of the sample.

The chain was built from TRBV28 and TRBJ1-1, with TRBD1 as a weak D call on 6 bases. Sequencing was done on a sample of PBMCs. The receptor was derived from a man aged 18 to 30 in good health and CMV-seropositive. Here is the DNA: TGTGCCAGCAGTTTGGTCCGAAGTACAGGGTTTAACACTGAAGCTTTCTTT. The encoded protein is CASSLVRSTGFNTEAFF.